This T cell receptor (beta chain) came from a study of CD8 T cells in ankylosing spondylitis. Findings and limits, study-wide: Matched ankylosing spondylitis synovial fluid reportedly showed significant enrichment of disease-linked clones.

To note about this clonotype: No antigen is known for it.

TCRdb reprocessed the 5' RACE reads via MiXCR and lists one record per CDR3 protein. This sample has around 180,000 distinct CDR3 sequences, with roughly 20% found just once. Trimming left V 6 bases short and J 2 bases short, with 14 bases between. The germline gives CDR1 SQVTM, CDR2 ANQGSEA. This CDR3 contains 13 residues. V is TRBV29-1 and J is TRBJ2-7; either TRBD1 or TRBD2 may fit D (7 bases each). This receptor was taken from a male donor aged 5 to 29 with ankylosing spondylitis or in good health (not recorded which). The sequencing input was blood, either unsorted or a sorted T cell fraction (not recorded which). The CDR3 DNA is TGCAGCGTCGCGACAGGGAGGGCCTACGAGCAGTACTTC. This encodes CSVATGRAYEQYF.